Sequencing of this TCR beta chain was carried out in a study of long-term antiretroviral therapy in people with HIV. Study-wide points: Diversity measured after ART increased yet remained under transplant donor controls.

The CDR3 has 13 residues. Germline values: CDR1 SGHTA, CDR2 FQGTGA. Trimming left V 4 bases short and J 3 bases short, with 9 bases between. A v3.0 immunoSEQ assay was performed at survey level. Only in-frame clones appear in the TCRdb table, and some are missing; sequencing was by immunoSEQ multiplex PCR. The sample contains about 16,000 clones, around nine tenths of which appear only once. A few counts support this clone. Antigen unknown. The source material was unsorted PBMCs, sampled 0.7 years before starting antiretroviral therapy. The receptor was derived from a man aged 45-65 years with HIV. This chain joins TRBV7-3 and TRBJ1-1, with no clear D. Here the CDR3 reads CASSWSRYTEAFF. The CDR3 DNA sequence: TGTGCCAGCAGCTGGAGCAGATACACTGAAGCTTTCTTT.